Sequencing of this T cell receptor (beta chain) was carried out in a study of blood T cell repertoires in COVID-19. On the study more broadly: PBMCs, B-cell-depleted T cells, or T cells were the source of the cDNA or gDNA that made up the material.

This CDR3 is built from 13 residues. Germline values: CDR1 SEHNR, CDR2 FQNEAQ (reference sequence). Using immunoSEQ multiplex PCR, the repertoire was profiled, and TCRdb retains in-frame clones only, with some absent. The sample contains about 150,000 clones, about 79% of which appear only once. The clonotype was recovered from a woman aged 60-75 years with acute or convalescent COVID-19. This rearrangement joins TRBV7-9 to TRBJ1-3; 7 bases line up with TRBD1. Sequenced material: peripheral blood. The CDR3 protein is CTLGQGAGNTIYF. The CDR3 nucleotides read TGTACCCTCGGGCAGGGGGCTGGAAACACCATATATTTT.